This T cell receptor (beta chain) was obtained from a study of blood T cell repertoires in COVID-19. Generated by immunoSEQ multiplex PCR, the TCRdb table keeps only in-frame clones and is missing some. The sample has 200,000 to 250,000 clones, around nine tenths seen once. Cohorts were assigned according to the clinical history that participants reported. J was trimmed by 10 bases and V by 3 bases; bases with no gene match: 16. This CDR3 is 16 amino acids long. Germline V gene sequence: CDR1 LGHNA, CDR2 YSLEER. Sequences were obtained from PBMCs or T cells enriched from blood (not recorded which). J is TRBJ2-3 and V is TRBV4-3; 7 nucleotides agree with TRBD2. This TCR was sampled from a man aged 30 to 39 who had recovered from COVID-19. The CDR3 protein is CASSHQRGAEGGAQYF. The CDR3 DNA reads as TGCGCCAGCAGCCACCAACGCGGCGCGGAGGGAGGGGCGCAGTATTTT.